The entry that follows covers one TCR beta chain sequence. In this sample, this clonotype turned up a few times. Its target antigen remains unknown. Per-base qualities were not stored, and no clone one base away is much larger. The library was obtained by PCR. Sequencing relied on an Illumina HiSeq 2500. TCR library preparation used molecular barcoding, with unique molecular identifiers applied to normalize quantification of the TCRbeta repertoire. Using fastp trimming at Q25 and MiXCR clonotype assembly, TCRdb reanalyzed the public sequencing data and kept in-frame beta chains. Each record represents a unique CDR3 protein, reported with the most common genes and DNA among its rows. Recorded for this sample are 540,000 or so distinct CDR3 sequences; 23% of them occurred a single time. The ten largest account for 13% to 15% of the sample. The meaning of the sample's treatment or condition label: allogeneic hematopoietic cell transplantation with graft depleted of TCRalphabeta T cells and CD19 B cells. The transplant recipients were children given TCRalphabeta/CD19-depleted allogeneic hematopoietic cell grafts.

The data belong to a study of T-cell reconstitution after alpha-beta-depleted transplantation in children (dated by TCRdb to the mid-2010s). About the full investigation: T-cell immune reconstitution after TCRalphabeta/CD19-depleted allogeneic hematopoietic cell transplantation in children was quantitatively tracked in the study by means of TCR repertoire profiling. Overall study results and their limits: In some patients, the high TCRbeta diversity seen at day 60 was put down to recipient T cells and intrathymic progenitors that had survived conditioning. The frequencies of hyperexpanded clones fell over the following months, and after one year, T-cell counts and TCRbeta diversity were mostly attributed to newly produced T cells. The apparently early recovery of alphabetaT-cell counts about two months after transplant reportedly depended on only several hundred rapidly expanded clones that came from non-depleted graft cells.

The germline V end is reduced by 1 base and the J end by 7 bases; junction bases left unmatched: 3. CDR1 and CDR2 are read off the germline V gene (reference sequence) as DFQATT and SNEGSKA. Reading from cysteine to phenylalanine, the CDR3 counts 13 amino acids. The sequence is cut down to CDR3 DNA, 39 bases in frame from base 1. Specimen: PBMCs, mostly from graft donor cells, collected 360 days after TCRalphabeta/CD19-depleted stem cell transplant. The rearrangement combines TRBV20-1 with TRBJ1-2; TRBD1 lines up with 10 middle nucleotides. This sequence was found in a boy under three years old who had a stem cell transplant for acute myeloid leukemia, so the T cells may come from the graft donor. The CDR3 in this case is CSARARTGGGYTF. The sequenced DNA is TGCAGTGCTAGAGCGAGGACAGGGGGTGGCTACACCTTC.